This entry lists 30 T cell receptor beta chains sequenced from one sample in a study of blood T cell repertoires in COVID-19. Clones were sequenced by immunoSEQ multiplex PCR, and TCRdb holds only the in-frame ones, with some missing. This sample has 63,000 or so clones, with about 81% found just once. Specimen: peripheral blood. The receptors derive from a human donor in a cohort sampled during active COVID-19.

The table lists this clone with many counts. The chain uses TRBV7-8 and TRBJ2-1; D ambiguous. With 6 bases removed from V and 0 bases from J, the gap between germline ends came to 12 bases. There are 15 residues in the CDR3. CDR1 is SGHVS and CDR2 is FQNEAQ in the germline V gene. CDR3 DNA sequence: TGTGCCAGCAGAAGTGGAGAACTCTCCTACAATGAGCAGTTCTTC. Its protein is CASRSGELSYNEQFF.

This chain joins TRBV3-1 (or the pseudogene TRBV3-2) and TRBJ2-5, with TRBD2 as a possible D gene (6 bases). This CDR3 is built from 16 residues. Germline V lookup: CDR1 LGHDT, CDR2 YNNKEL (reference sequence). Trimming removed 0 bases from V and 0 bases from J, with 11 bases in between. CDR3 DNA: TGTGCCAGCAGCCAAGAGGGGCTAGCGTACCAAGAGACCCAGTACTTC. Amino acids: CASSQEGLAYQETQYF.

CDR3 nucleotide sequence: TGTGCCAGCAGCCTCGGGACTTCGGGCTACACCTTC. This encodes CASSLGTSGYTF. The V gene is TRBV7-9, the J gene TRBJ1-2, with D possibly TRBD1 on 5 matching bases. In germline, CDR1 is SEHNR, CDR2 FQNEAQ (reference sequence). V gave up 5 bases and J gave up 8 bases, with 12 bases separating them. The CDR3 sequence is 12 residues long.

The chain joins TRBV10-3 to TRBJ2-3, with 8 nucleotides matching TRBD2. V trimming: 3 bases; J trimming: 2 bases; junction bases outside the gene matches: 16. CDR3 length equals 19 residues. In germline, CDR1 is ENHRY, CDR2 SYGVKD. The CDR3 loop reads CAISDPGLVNQPTTDTQYF. In nucleotides, the CDR3 is TGTGCCATCAGTGATCCGGGACTAGTGAACCAACCTACCACAGATACGCAGTATTTT.

The chain is built from TRBV27 and TRBJ2-7; D is ambiguous. CDR3 length equals 13 residues. Germline CDR1 is MNHEY and CDR2 is SMNVEV (reference sequence). The V end was cut by 1 base, the J end by 6 bases, with 10 bases between. CDR3 in amino acids: CASSLLGAPEQYF. CDR3 sequence (DNA): TGTGCCAGCAGTTTATTGGGCGCGCCCGAGCAGTACTTC.

The chain recombines TRBV18 with TRBJ2-4, with D tentatively TRBD2 (6 bases). Germline V CDR1 and CDR2: KGHSH, LQKENI. The CDR3 length is 15 residues. With 4 bases removed from V and 9 bases from J, the gap between germline ends came to 19 bases. CDR3 loop: CASSQSEGFSRIQYF. Written as DNA, the CDR3 is TGTGCCAGCTCACAGTCGGAGGGGTTTTCGCGCATTCAGTACTTC. The variable domain in full, with the rest retrieved from reference TRBV18 and TRBJ2-4, is NAGVMQNPRHLVRRRGQEARLRCSPMKGHSHVYWYRQLPEEGLKFMVYLQKENIIDESGMPKERFSAEFPKEGPSILRIQQVVRGDSAAYFCASSQSEGFSRIQYFGAGTRLSVL.

This chain links TRBV16 with TRBJ2-3; D is unresolved. Trimming took 4 bases from V and 5 from J, leaving 16 bases between them. The CDR3 is 15 amino acids. The germline V gene encodes CDR1 KGHSY and CDR2 FQNENV. The CDR3: CASSLGISRGDTQYF. The CDR3 DNA sequence: TGTGCCAGCAGCCTAGGAATTTCCCGAGGAGATACGCAGTATTTT.

J is TRBJ2-1 and V is TRBV18; 8 bases line up with TRBD2. Per germline, CDR1 KGHSH and CDR2 LQKENI. V trimming: 4 bases; J trimming: 7 bases; junction bases outside the gene matches: 15. This CDR3 region has 17 residues. This CDR3 is CASSHEAPGGPVNEQFF. The DNA of the CDR3 is TGTGCCAGCTCACACGAGGCACCGGGAGGGCCGGTGAATGAGCAGTTCTTC.

CDR3 nucleotides: TGTGCCACCCGAGAGAACAGGGGTCAAGAGACCCAGTACTTC. This sequence encodes CATRENRGQETQYF. The rearrangement uses TRBV28 and TRBJ2-5, with TRBD1 matching 7 bases. V was clipped by 10 bases and J by 2 bases; unmatched bases: 10. The CDR3 loop spans 14 amino acids. Germline assignment: CDR1 MDHEN and CDR2 SYDVKM. Full variable domain (rest looked up from reference TRBV28 and TRBJ2-5): DVKVTQSSRYLVKRTGEKVFLECVQDMDHENMFWYRQDPGLGLRLIYFSYDVKMKEKGDIPEGYSVSREKKERFSLILESASTNQTSMYLCATRENRGQETQYFGPGTRLLVL.

This chain links TRBV3-1 (or the pseudogene TRBV3-2) with TRBJ1-4; 10 bases line up with TRBD1. CDR1 is LGHDT and CDR2 is YNNKEL in the germline V gene (reference sequence). Germline trimming cut 4 bases from V and 3 bases from J; bases unmatched to any gene: 14. CDR3 length: 19 residues. In DNA, the CDR3 is TGTGCCAGCAGCCCGAAGATAGACAGGGGGCTTTTTGCTAATGAAAAACTGTTTTTT. It specifies CASSPKIDRGLFANEKLFF.

J is TRBJ2-7 and V is TRBV5-8; D is uncertain. The CDR3 length is 13 residues. Looked up from germline, CDR1 is SGHTS and CDR2 is YDEGEE. With 1 base removed from V and 3 bases from J, the gap between germline ends came to 8 bases. CDR3 sequence reads: CASSLMLFYEQYF. In DNA form, the CDR3 reads TGTGCCAGCAGCTTGATGCTATTCTACGAGCAGTACTTC. Full variable domain (outside the CDR3, taken from reference TRBV5-8 and TRBJ2-7): EAGVTQSPTHLIKTRGQQATLRCSPISGHTSVYWYQQALGLGLQFLLWYDEGEERNRGNFPPRFSGRQFPNYSSELNVNALELEDSALYLCASSLMLFYEQYFGPGTRLTVT.

Worth noting for this clone: At one end the junction does not follow the germline gene, possibly because of a read error. This chain joins TRBV20-1 and TRBJ1-2; 9 bases match TRBD1. CDR3 length equals 11 residues. Germline assignment: CDR1 DFQATT and CDR2 SNEGSKA (reference sequence). CDR3 residues: CSAHTGGEKGF. CDR3 DNA sequence: TGCAGTGCGCATACAGGGGGCGAAAAGGGTTTC.

The count of this clone is one. This sequence joins TRBV18 and TRBJ2-3, with 12 positions matching TRBD2. The CDR3 is made up of 15 amino acids. Unmatched junction bases numbered 4, after V lost 6 bases and J lost 3 bases. In germline, CDR1 is KGHSH, CDR2 LQKENI. CDR3 protein: CASSATSGSTDTQYF. CDR3 in DNA: TGTGCCAGCTCGGCGACTAGCGGGAGTACAGATACGCAGTATTTT.

The chain couples TRBV23-1 to TRBJ1-3; D is unclear. TRBV23-1 is classed as an ORF, of uncertain function. The CDR3 length is 16 residues. Trimming left V 0 bases short and J 0 bases short, with 9 bases between. CDR3: CASSQSHRGSGNTIYF. The DNA for the CDR3 is TGCGCCAGCAGTCAATCCCACCGCGGCTCTGGAAACACCATATATTTT.

The CDR3 coding sequence is TGTGCCAGCACCCTTGGACAGGTCTACCACGAGCAGTACTTC. Protein sequence: CASTLGQVYHEQYF. The chain links TRBV28 to TRBJ2-7; TRBD1 matches 7 bases. This CDR3 spans 14 amino acids. Germline lookup yields CDR1 MDHEN and CDR2 SYDVKM. V lost 7 bases, J lost 5 bases, and 11 bases stayed unmatched.

The chain joins TRBV28 to TRBJ2-5, with 7 nucleotides matching TRBD1. CDR1 and CDR2 from the germline V gene are MDHEN and SYDVKM. With 5 bases clipped from V and 2 bases from J, the junction kept 8 bases outside the gene matches. The CDR3 is 15 amino acids. The CDR3, as DNA: TGTGCCAGCAGTCCACTGGGACAGCATCAAGAGACCCAGTACTTC. This gives the protein CASSPLGQHQETQYF.

The chain uses TRBV6-1 and TRBJ2-4; D not certain. Per the germline V gene, CDR1 is MNHNS and CDR2 is SASEGT. Trimming left V 2 bases short and J 6 bases short, with 8 bases between. The CDR3 runs to 13 residues. CDR3 amino acids: CASSEYGANIQYF. The CDR3 DNA sequence: TGTGCCAGCAGTGAATACGGTGCAAACATTCAGTACTTC.

In DNA form, the CDR3 reads TGTGCCAGCAGCTTCACGTCCTGTGGACAGGGGTCCGACCAAGAGACCCAGTACTTC. Protein: CASSFTSCGQGSDQETQYF. The V call is TRBV7-3, the J call TRBJ2-5; 9 nucleotides agree with TRBD1. Looked up from germline, CDR1 is SGHTA and CDR2 is FQGTGA. The junction had 14 bases not matched to a gene; V was cut back by 3 bases and J by 0 bases. CDR3 length equals 19 residues.

This clone was recorded only once. This chain uses TRBV18 with TRBJ2-3, with TRBD2 as a possible D gene (6 bases). CDR3 length equals 16 residues. Trimming took 4 bases from V and 0 from J, leaving 14 bases between them. Germline CDR1 reads KGHSH; CDR2 reads LQKENI. CDR3 residues: CASSLSWDSSTDTQYF. In nucleotides, the CDR3 is TGTGCCAGCTCACTATCCTGGGACTCTAGCACAGATACGCAGTATTTT.

The CDR3 coding sequence is TGTGCCAGCAGTTACGGAGCGGGAGACTCCTACAATGAGCAGTTCTTC. As protein: CASSYGAGDSYNEQFF. The chain couples TRBV6-2 or TRBV6-3 to TRBJ2-1; 8 nucleotides align to TRBD2. Germline V gene data show CDR1 as MNHEY and CDR2 as SVGEGT. The CDR3 is 16 amino acids. The V gene end was trimmed by 2 bases and the J gene end by 0 bases; junction bases not matched to a gene: 3.

A single count supports this clone. This chain links TRBV6-5 with TRBJ2-1; 13 nucleotides match TRBD2. Germline trimming cut 5 bases from V and 8 bases from J; bases unmatched to any gene: 6. CDR3 size: 15 residues. Germline V gene data show CDR1 as MNHEY and CDR2 as SVGAGI. CDR3 region: CASSRRTSGSDEQFF. The CDR3 DNA follows: TGTGCCAGCAGTCGCCGGACTAGCGGGAGTGATGAGCAGTTCTTC.

V gene TRBV24-1 combines with J gene TRBJ2-3, with TRBD2 identical over 9 bases. Unmatched junction bases numbered 7, after V lost 7 bases and J lost 6 bases. Per germline, CDR1 KGHDR and CDR2 SFDVKD. CDR3 length equals 14 residues. The CDR3 region is CATRGASGTDTQYF. CDR3 nucleotides: TGTGCCACCAGAGGAGCTAGCGGGACGGATACGCAGTATTTT.

This chain links TRBV6-5 with TRBJ2-1; D may be TRBD2 (5 bases). Looked up from germline, CDR1 is MNHEY and CDR2 is SVGAGI. Trimming cost V 6 bases and J 4 bases, with 16 bases left between them. This CDR3 spans 15 amino acids. The CDR3 nucleotides are TGTGCCAGCAGCGGGAAGAGCGGCCAATACAATGAGCAGTTCTTC. Translated, it gives CASSGKSGQYNEQFF.

This clone was counted a few times. V is TRBV24-1 and J is TRBJ1-1; D is possibly TRBD1 (5 bases). Germline loops: CDR1 KGHDR, CDR2 SFDVKD. The V end was cut by 1 base, the J end by 5 bases, with 7 bases between. CDR3 size: 13 residues. Written as DNA, the CDR3 is TGTGCCACCAGTGATTTCGGGGGAACTGAAGCTTTCTTT. Protein product: CATSDFGGTEAFF.

The gene calls are TRBV5-1 and TRBJ1-6; unclear D gene. The V and J ends lost 5 bases and 8 bases respectively, with 17 bases between them. The CDR3 runs to 15 residues. Germline V gives CDR1 SGHRS, CDR2 YFSETQ. The CDR3 DNA follows: TGCGCCAGCAGTCTGACTGACCGTCGAGATTCACCCCTCCACTTT. It translates to CASSLTDRRDSPLHF.

Here the CDR3 reads CASRAFSGGSLYNEQFF. In DNA, the CDR3 is TGTGCCAGCAGGGCATTTTCAGGCGGGAGTCTCTACAATGAGCAGTTCTTC. The J gene is TRBJ2-1, the V gene TRBV27; 7 bases map to TRBD2. The germline gives CDR1 MNHEY, CDR2 SMNVEV (reference sequence). V gave up 6 bases and J gave up 3 bases; unmatched junction bases: 14. There are 17 residues in the CDR3.

The rearrangement uses TRBV4-2 and TRBJ1-1; the D is unclear. The germline V gene encodes CDR1 LGHNA and CDR2 YNFKEQ. The V and J ends lost 8 bases and 4 bases respectively, with 11 bases between them. The CDR3 contains 12 residues. CDR3 DNA: TGTGCCAGCGGAATATCGGGCACTGAAGCTTTCTTT. Protein product: CASGISGTEAFF.

The gene calls are TRBV5-6 and TRBJ2-1, with TRBD1 matching 8 bases. V gave up 2 bases and J gave up 7 bases; unmatched junction bases: 5. This CDR3 is 14 amino acids long. Looked up from germline, CDR1 is SGHDT and CDR2 is YYEEEE. CDR3 sequence: CASSFGTGFNEQFF. Here the CDR3 DNA reads TGTGCCAGCAGCTTCGGGACAGGTTTTAATGAGCAGTTCTTC.

This clone was detected only a few times. This chain connects TRBV2 to TRBJ2-2; TRBD2 might be the D (5 bases). The ends were cut back, 0 bases at V and 7 bases at J, with 9 bases in the middle. Germline V CDR1 and CDR2: SNHLY, FYNNEI. The CDR3 covers 14 residues. The CDR3 DNA is TGTGCCAGCAGTGAAGCAAGCCGGGGCGGGGAGCTGTTTTTT. This encodes CASSEASRGGELFF.

The chain links TRBV3-1 (or the pseudogene TRBV3-2) to TRBJ2-1; 7 bases line up with TRBD2. The V gene end was trimmed by 0 bases and the J gene end by 8 bases; junction bases not matched to a gene: 10. CDR3 length: 16 amino acids. Germline assignment: CDR1 LGHDT and CDR2 YNNKEL (reference sequence). CDR3 region: CASSQDRWEGADEQFF. CDR3 sequence (DNA): TGTGCCAGCAGCCAAGATAGGTGGGAGGGCGCGGATGAGCAGTTCTTC.